Below are 28 T cell receptor beta chains sequenced from a single sample in a study of shared clonotypes between healthy human individuals. TCRdb's copy holds only in-frame clones and misses some; the assay was immunoSEQ multiplex PCR. The table has over 2 million clones, 90% to 95% seen once; the top ten hold more than 0.1%. Sequencing input: naive CD4+ T cells sorted from blood. Documented subset: CD45RA+ positively selected. The source of these receptors is a man in his late teens or twenties in good health.

The chain uses TRBV5-4 and TRBJ2-7; D call uncertain. The V gene lost 4 bases and the J gene lost 5 bases, with 7 bases spanning the gap. CDR1 and CDR2 (germline): SGHNT, YYREEE (reference sequence). The CDR3 is made up of 11 amino acids. The CDR3 DNA follows: TGTGCCAGCAGCCATCCGGACGAGCAGTACTTC. Protein sequence: CASSHPDEQYF.

This chain connects TRBV5-6 to TRBJ1-4; possibly TRBD1 for D (5 bases). CDR3 length equals 19 residues. Germline CDR1 reads SGHDT; CDR2 reads YYEEEE. V was trimmed by 4 bases and J by 0 bases, leaving 22 bases between them. Written as DNA, the CDR3 is TGTGCCAGCAGCCCGACCGGGCTGGGGCGAGCTGCAACTAATGAAAAACTGTTTTTT. Protein sequence: CASSPTGLGRAATNEKLFF.

This clone was seen once. V gene TRBV7-2 combines with J gene TRBJ2-5; TRBD1 is a possible D gene (6 bases). The V gene's germline CDR1 is SGHTA and CDR2 FQGNSA. V lost 2 bases to trimming and J lost 2 bases, with 12 bases between them. This CDR3 spans 15 amino acids. CDR3 DNA: TGTGCCAGCAGCTTATCCGGGACAAATCAAGAGACCCAGTACTTC. Translated: CASSLSGTNQETQYF.

This chain connects TRBV4-1 to TRBJ2-3; D uncertain. Deletions cut 5 bases from V and 4 bases from J, with 10 bases between. The CDR3 covers 13 residues. Germline V gene sequence: CDR1 MGHRA, CDR2 YSYEKL. CDR3 bases: TGCGCCAGCAGCTTAGCTAGAGCAGATACGCAGTATTTT. Translated, it gives CASSLARADTQYF.

The CDR3 region has the DNA TGTGCCAGCAGCTTGGATACAGGCTGGACACCCCTCCACTTT. This gives the protein CASSLDTGWTPLHF. The chain carries TRBV5-5 and TRBJ1-6; the D gene is possibly TRBD1 (5 bases). The CDR3 is 14 amino acids. Per the germline V gene, CDR1 is SGHKS and CDR2 is YYEKEE (reference sequence). The germline V and J ends were trimmed by 0 bases and 11 bases, with 12 bases remaining between them.

J is TRBJ2-5 and V is TRBV2; tentative D call: TRBD2 (6 bases). Looked up from germline, CDR1 is SNHLY and CDR2 is FYNNEI. With 4 bases removed from V and 5 bases from J, the gap between germline ends came to 17 bases. There are 15 residues in the CDR3. The DNA for the CDR3 is TGTGCCAGCAGTGGTGACGGAGGAGGGCGGGAGACCCAGTACTTC. Translating it yields CASSGDGGGRETQYF.

V and J are TRBV4-2 and TRBJ1-4; D not resolved. CDR1 and CDR2 from the germline V gene are LGHNA and YNFKEQ. V dropped 0 bases and J dropped 10 bases, with 9 bases sitting between them. This CDR3 contains 13 residues. The CDR3 sequence: CASSQELGAKLFF. CDR3 DNA: TGTGCCAGCAGCCAAGAATTGGGAGCAAAACTGTTTTTT.

The CDR3 sequence is CASSSDSIYEQYF. In DNA, the CDR3 is TGTGCCAGCAGCTCGGACAGTATCTACGAGCAGTACTTC. V gene TRBV11-2 combines with J gene TRBJ2-7, with D possibly TRBD1 on 6 matching bases. This CDR3 contains 13 residues. The germline CDR1 and CDR2 sequences are SGHAT and FQNNGV. Trimming took off 4 bases at V and 3 bases at J, with 10 bases between the two ends.

The chain combines TRBV7-9 with TRBJ1-4; no reliable D call. Trimming shortened V by 5 bases and J by 7 bases, and 11 bases separated the two germline ends. Germline V gives CDR1 SEHNR, CDR2 FQNEAQ (reference sequence). CDR3 length equals 13 residues. As DNA, the CDR3 is TGTGCCAGCAGCCGACCTTCCGGTGAAAAACTGTTTTTT. This sequence encodes CASSRPSGEKLFF. Looking up the rest from reference TRBV7-9 and TRBJ1-4 gives the full variable domain: DTGVSQNPRHKITKRGQNVTFRCDPISEHNRLYWYRQTLGQGPEFLTYFQNEAQLEKSRLLSDRFSAERPKGSFSTLEIQRTEQGDSAMYLCASSRPSGEKLFFGSGTQLSVL.

Here the CDR3 DNA reads TGTGCCAGCAGTGAATTGAACATTCAGTACTTC. It yields the protein CASSELNIQYF. J is TRBJ2-4 and V is TRBV2; no firm D call. CDR1 and CDR2 from the germline V gene are SNHLY and FYNNEI. V was shortened by 2 bases and J by 7 bases, with 3 bases between the two germline ends. The CDR3 has 11 residues.

This sequence joins TRBV2 and TRBJ2-1, with 11 bases matching TRBD2. The CDR3 contains 14 residues. The junction had 10 bases not matched to a gene; V was cut back by 8 bases and J by 10 bases. The germline CDR1 and CDR2 sequences are SNHLY and FYNNEI. This chain's CDR3 is CASHRSGGAVEQFF. In DNA form, the CDR3 reads TGTGCCAGCCACCGTAGCGGGGGGGCTGTGGAGCAGTTCTTC. Complete variable domain (other parts from reference TRBV2 and TRBJ2-1): EPEVTQTPSHQVTQMGQEVILRCVPISNHLYFYWYRQILGQKVEFLVSFYNNEISEKSEIFDDQFSVERPDGSNFTLKIRSTKLEDSAMYFCASHRSGGAVEQFFGPGTRLTVL.

The V call is TRBV28, the J call TRBJ1-4; D is ambiguous. The germline V and J ends were trimmed by 5 bases and 10 bases, with 11 bases remaining between them. The CDR3 is 12 amino acids. Germline V CDR1 and CDR2: MDHEN, SYDVKM. The CDR3 coding sequence is TGTGCCAGCAGTGCCCGTCTTGGAAAACTGTTTTTT. Residues: CASSARLGKLFF.

This chain uses TRBV25-1 with TRBJ1-1; TRBD1 matches at 8 bases. Germline V CDR1 and CDR2: MGHDK, SYGVNS. The CDR3 spans 15 residues. Trimming took 3 bases from V and 1 from J; bases not matched to a gene: 4. DNA of the CDR3: TGTGCCAGCAGTGAGGGGGACAGGCAGAACACTGAAGCTTTCTTT. Its protein product is CASSEGDRQNTEAFF.

This clone showed up just a few times. As DNA, the CDR3 is TGCAGCGTGGCCGGGACACTGACCTACGAGCAGTACTTC. It specifies CSVAGTLTYEQYF. The rearrangement joins TRBV29-1 to TRBJ2-5; tentatively, D is TRBD1 (6 bases). The J call is in doubt because the DNA end fits TRBJ2-7 better. CDR3 size: 13 residues. Germline loops: CDR1 SQVTM, CDR2 ANQGSEA.

The rearrangement joins TRBV19 to TRBJ1-1; 9 bases agree with TRBD1. V lost 5 bases to trimming and J lost 6 bases; unmatched junction nucleotides: 16. The CDR3 is 17 amino acids. The germline V gene has CDR1 LNHDA and CDR2 SQIVND (reference sequence). The CDR3 spells CASSSPQGGDRVAEAFF. CDR3 DNA sequence: TGTGCCAGTAGTTCCCCCCAGGGAGGGGACAGGGTGGCTGAAGCTTTCTTT.

This rearrangement joins TRBV4-1 to TRBJ2-3, with TRBD2 identical over 9 bases. V lost 2 bases and J lost 2; bases outside the gene matches: 11. The CDR3 totals 18 residues. In germline, CDR1 is MGHRA, CDR2 YSYEKL. The CDR3 loop reads CASSQTRAGTSSTDTQYF. For the CDR3, the DNA is TGCGCCAGCAGCCAAACCCGGGCCGGGACTAGCTCCACAGATACGCAGTATTTT.

In regard to this clone: This sample includes further DNA sequences coding for the same CDR3. The chain is built from TRBV18 and TRBJ1-5; 10 bases fit TRBD1. V lost 3 bases and J lost 4; bases outside the gene matches: 3. This CDR3 spans 15 amino acids. CDR1 and CDR2 from the germline V gene are KGHSH and LQKENI. Written as DNA, the CDR3 is TGTGCCAGCTCACCCGGGGGACAGGGGAATCAGCCCCAGCATTTT. Protein sequence: CASSPGGQGNQPQHF.

The chain links TRBV10-3 to TRBJ2-1; D might be TRBD1 (5 bases). Trimming pared 8 bases from V and 5 bases from J, leaving 13 bases between. Germline-derived CDR1 and CDR2 are ENHRY and SYGVKD. The CDR3 is made up of 13 amino acids. CDR3 DNA: TGTGCCATCGGGGCCAGCTCTAACAATGAGCAGTTCTTC. Its protein is CAIGASSNNEQFF.

V usage is TRBV7-6 and J usage is TRBJ2-2; D unresolved. V lost 4 bases and J 8 bases, leaving 8 bases between the germline ends. Germline CDR1 and CDR2: SGHVS and FNYEAQ. The CDR3 spans 12 residues. CDR3 protein: CASSSSKGELFF. The CDR3 DNA is TGTGCCAGCAGCTCCTCTAAGGGGGAGCTGTTTTTT.

The chain has TRBV10-3 and TRBJ2-7, with 9 bases fitting TRBD1. Germline CDR1 is ENHRY and CDR2 is SYGVKD. This CDR3 region has 13 residues. Germline trimming cut 7 bases from V and 5 bases from J; bases unmatched to any gene: 6. The CDR3 region is CAIMGQGLDEQYF. CDR3 nucleotide sequence: TGTGCCATCATGGGACAGGGTTTGGACGAGCAGTACTTC.

V and J are TRBV7-9 and TRBJ2-7; 8 bases align to TRBD2. The CDR3 covers 16 residues. V lost 10 bases and J lost 7; bases outside the gene matches: 21. Germline V lookup: CDR1 SEHNR, CDR2 FQNEAQ (reference sequence). CDR3 residues: CATTILSGTFGGEQYF. The CDR3 region has the DNA TGTGCCACCACGATCCTTAGCGGGACCTTTGGAGGAGAGCAGTACTTC.

This clone was detected only once. DNA for the CDR3: TGTGCCAGCAGCCGCGGACAGCGAAGCTCCTACAATGAGCAGTTCTTC. This encodes CASSRGQRSSYNEQFF. The chain combines TRBV6-6 with TRBJ2-1; tentatively, D is TRBD1 (6 bases). The CDR3 totals 16 residues. Trimming removed 6 bases from V and 0 bases from J, with 15 bases in between. The V gene's germline CDR1 is MNHNY and CDR2 SVGAGI (reference sequence).

The genes are TRBV6-1 and TRBJ1-2, with D unresolved. The CDR3 is made up of 13 amino acids. In germline, CDR1 is MNHNS, CDR2 SASEGT. The V end was cut by 11 bases, the J end by 0 bases, with 13 bases between. The CDR3 DNA reads TGTGCCGCACAGATTATTCCTAACTATGGCTACACCTTC. This translates into CAAQIIPNYGYTF.

This clone came up once. Additional DNA sequences in this sample encode the identical CDR3. This chain connects TRBV18 to TRBJ2-7; D unresolved. The V and J ends lost 6 bases and 0 bases respectively, with 6 bases between them. Germline V gene data show CDR1 as KGHSH and CDR2 as LQKENI. This CDR3 has 12 residues. In DNA form, the CDR3 reads TGTGCCAGCTCGCCCAGCTCCTACGAGCAGTACTTC. Protein product: CASSPSSYEQYF. Variable domain in full (rest from reference TRBV18 and TRBJ2-7): NAGVMQNPRHLVRRRGQEARLRCSPMKGHSHVYWYRQLPEEGLKFMVYLQKENIIDESGMPKERFSAEFPKEGPSILRIQQVVRGDSAAYFCASSPSSYEQYFGPGTRLTVT.

The V gene is TRBV6-1, the J gene TRBJ1-1; no firm D call. This CDR3 has 17 residues. Deletions cut 2 bases from V and 1 base from J, with 17 bases between. The germline V gene encodes CDR1 MNHNS and CDR2 SASEGT. The CDR3 loop is CASSEMGFTSRNTEAFF. Written as DNA, the CDR3 is TGTGCCAGCAGTGAAATGGGATTTACCTCTCGGAACACTGAAGCTTTCTTT.

The chain combines TRBV11-3 with TRBJ2-3, with D possibly TRBD2 on 5 matching bases. The germline V and J ends were trimmed by 5 bases and 6 bases, with 12 bases remaining between them. Germline V gives CDR1 SGHNT, CDR2 YENEEA. The CDR3 contains 13 residues. CDR3 in amino acids: CASSPGLADTQYF. DNA of the CDR3: TGTGCCAGCAGCCCAGGACTGGCGGATACGCAGTATTTT.

This chain joins TRBV20-1 and TRBJ1-2, with D possibly matching TRBD1 (6 bases). CDR3 size: 11 residues. From germline, CDR1 is DFQATT and CDR2 SNEGSKA (reference sequence). V gave up 6 bases and J gave up 8 bases, with 13 bases separating them. This chain's CDR3 is CSASAGVGYTF. The CDR3 DNA follows: TGCAGTGCAAGCGCAGGGGTGGGCTACACCTTC.

The V and J genes are TRBV7-2 and TRBJ1-2, with D maybe TRBD1 (5 bases). The V gene lost 5 bases and the J gene lost 2 bases, with 15 bases spanning the gap. The CDR3 length is 15 residues. From germline, CDR1 is SGHTA and CDR2 FQGNSA. The CDR3, as DNA: TGTGCCAGCAGCCACTTACGGGACCCAAACTATGGCTACACCTTC. Translating gives CASSHLRDPNYGYTF.